The T cell receptor (beta chain) under discussion was sequenced for a study of cytomegalovirus exposure and HLA in healthy donors. Study-level findings and limits: In terms of immune exposure information, only CMV serostatus was available.

The primer mix had 60 Vbeta and 13 Jbeta primers. TCRdb's table, derived via immunoSEQ multiplex PCR, lists solely in-frame clones and lacks some. Of 150,000 to 200,000 clones in the sample, 60% to 80% were seen once. All the people who gave samples were healthy bone marrow donors. Turning to this clone: The antigen is not known. An end of the junction differs from the germline gene, which may be a read error.

CDR1 is LNHDA and CDR2 is SQIVND in the germline V gene (reference sequence). The CDR3 loop spans 15 amino acids. Specimen: PBMCs. The chain joins TRBV19 to TRBJ1-5; TRBD1 agrees at 12 bases. This TCR was recovered from a man in his forties or fifties in good health and CMV-seropositive. CDR3 in amino acids: CAGSIGTGGSQPQHF. The CDR3 region has the DNA TGTGCCGGTAGTATAGGGACAGGGGGCAGCCAGCCCCAGCATTTT.